The entry below describes one TCR beta chain. Its antigen is undetermined. This CDR3 has 13 amino acids. J was trimmed by 7 bases and V by 5 bases; bases with no gene match: 7. Germline V CDR1 and CDR2: SQVTM, ANQGSEA. These data come from a study of cytomegalovirus exposure and HLA in healthy donors. Study conclusions and caveats: Being productive about 90% or about 30% of the time was typical of most TCR beta V segments in an earlier analysis.

Although they were nominally healthy when sampled, donors likely had unrecorded immune exposures. The PCR ran on 60 Vbeta and 13 Jbeta primers. TCRdb's table, derived via immunoSEQ multiplex PCR, lists solely in-frame clones and lacks some. The sample lists over 200,000 clones, almost 70% occurring once. Sequencing was performed on PBMCs. This chain joins TRBV29-1 and TRBJ2-3, with 9 bases matching TRBD1. The source is a man aged 40-50 years in good health and CMV-seropositive. The DNA of the CDR3 is TGCAGCGTTTGGACAGGGGCGCGACATACGCAGTATTTT. It translates to CSVWTGARHTQYF.